This T cell receptor beta chain was sequenced during a study of T cell clones after liver transplantation. Study overall: Patients counted as tolerant after at least one year off all immunosuppression, enzymes not exceeding twice normal.

General study points: Low donor cell numbers restricted donor-reactive repertoire measurement in a couple of subjects. A significant post-transplant drop in circulating graft-donor-reactive CD4 TCRbeta sequences occurred in most of the 8 subjects.

Germline-derived CDR1 and CDR2 are KGHSH and LQKENI. Trimming removed 5 bases from V and 1 base from J, with 11 bases in between. This CDR3 spans 14 amino acids. On this clone: Its specificity is not known.

The method was immunoSEQ multiplex PCR; TCRdb's version includes in-frame clones alone and lacks a portion of them. The data show roughly 55,000 clones, about 81% seen once. Sorting of unstimulated PBMCs yielded separate CD3+CD4+ and CD3+CD8+ fractions. The origin of this receptor is a human donor who received a liver transplant. The chain joins TRBV18 to TRBJ1-1, with D perhaps matching TRBD1 (5 bases). The specimen comprised CD4+ T cells from blood, sampled before liver transplant. The CDR3 DNA is TGTGCCAGCTCATTGGACAAAAGGAACACTGAAGCTTTCTTT. Its protein is CASSLDKRNTEAFF.